This T cell receptor beta chain comes out of a study of cytomegalovirus exposure and HLA in healthy donors. Sequenced by immunoSEQ multiplex PCR; TCRdb stores in-frame clones only, minus some. The data contain some 120,000 clones, roughly 89% of them singletons. This CDR3 is 11 amino acids long. V is TRBV21-1 and J is TRBJ2-1; the D call in the table, TRBD2, was not verified against the DNA. TRBV21-1 is shown as a pseudogene. The sample taken for sequencing was PBMCs. This clonotype originated in a woman aged 18-29 years in good health and CMV-seronegative. CDR3 sequence: CASITGNEQFF. For the CDR3, the DNA is TGTGCCAGCATCACGGGTAATGAGCAGTTCTTC.